These 7 T cell receptor beta chains were sequenced from one sample in a study of Ad26.COV2.S vaccination and SARS-CoV-2 variants. Measured with immunoSEQ multiplex PCR; TCRdb has only the in-frame clones, and not every one. The sample lists fewer than 900,000 clones, roughly 90% occurring once. The sample's treatment: over 15 received Ad26.COV2.S at low or high dose, single or two shots; about 5 received placebo; per-sample allocation not given. After the first vaccine or placebo injection, samples were drawn on day 63. Sequenced here: peripheral blood, sampled in a trial of Ad26.COV2.S vaccine versus placebo. These TCRs come from a person between 18 and 60 years old who received the Ad26.COV2.S COVID-19 vaccine or a placebo.

The chain recombines TRBV6-1 with TRBJ1-6; the match to TRBD1 covers 8 bases. V gave up 4 bases and J gave up 9 bases; unmatched junction bases: 17. In germline, CDR1 is MNHNS, CDR2 SASEGT. The CDR3 length is 18 residues. The CDR3 region has the DNA TGTGCCAGCAGTGTTTCGCAGGGGGCGTTGGATATGTTTTCACCCCTCCACTTT. Its translation is CASSVSQGALDMFSPLHF.

The chain employs TRBV15 and TRBJ2-7; 7 bases are shared with TRBD2. Unmatched junction bases numbered 10, after V lost 5 bases and J lost 0 bases. Per the germline V gene, CDR1 is LNHNV and CDR2 is YYDKDF (reference sequence). The CDR3 contains 16 residues. For the CDR3, the DNA is TGTGCCACCAGCCAAGGGACTATGACTCCCTCCTACGAGCAGTACTTC. Translation: CATSQGTMTPSYEQYF.

This rearrangement joins TRBV10-3 to TRBJ1-6; 7 nucleotides line up with TRBD1. The CDR3 runs to 12 residues. Germline-derived CDR1 and CDR2 are ENHRY and SYGVKD. Germline trimming cut 9 bases from V and 9 bases from J; bases unmatched to any gene: 5. Written as DNA, the CDR3 is TGTGCCATGCAGGGGGAAGGTTCACCCCTCCACTTT. This encodes CAMQGEGSPLHF.

The chain combines TRBV6-6 with TRBJ2-2; 10 bases are shared with TRBD2. The CDR3 covers 16 residues. Unmatched junction bases numbered 5, after V lost 6 bases and J lost 1 base. Germline CDR1 is MNHNY and CDR2 is SVGAGI (reference sequence). CDR3 nucleotides: TGTGCCAGCAGGGCTAGCGGGGGCCAGAACACCGGGGAGCTGTTTTTT. Protein: CASRASGGQNTGELFF.

The rearrangement uses TRBV7-2 and TRBJ2-7; the D gene is possibly TRBD1 (6 bases). The CDR3 sequence is 11 residues long. Trimming stripped 3 bases from V and 9 bases from J, with 9 bases between. Germline lookup yields CDR1 SGHTA and CDR2 FQGNSA. The DNA of the CDR3 is TGTGCCAGCAGCTTGGGGGCGGGGCAGTACTTC. It is translated as CASSLGAGQYF.

This chain links TRBV19 with TRBJ2-3; D may correspond to TRBD1 or TRBD2 (5 bases each). V was cut by 5 bases and J by 0 bases, with 12 bases left in between. Germline CDR1 reads LNHDA; CDR2 reads SQIVND (reference sequence). The CDR3 length is 15 residues. The CDR3 nucleotides are TGTGCCAGTAGTCTGGACACTAGTAGCACAGATACGCAGTATTTT. Protein product: CASSLDTSSTDTQYF.

The chain joins TRBV5-6 to TRBJ2-7; D may be TRBD1 (5 bases). The germline V and J ends were trimmed by 6 bases and 0 bases, with 10 bases remaining between them. Germline V gene data show CDR1 as SGHDT and CDR2 as YYEEEE. The CDR3 is made up of 13 amino acids. CDR3 in DNA: TGTGCCAGCACCATAGGGGCCTCCTACGAGCAGTACTTC. It codes for CASTIGASYEQYF.